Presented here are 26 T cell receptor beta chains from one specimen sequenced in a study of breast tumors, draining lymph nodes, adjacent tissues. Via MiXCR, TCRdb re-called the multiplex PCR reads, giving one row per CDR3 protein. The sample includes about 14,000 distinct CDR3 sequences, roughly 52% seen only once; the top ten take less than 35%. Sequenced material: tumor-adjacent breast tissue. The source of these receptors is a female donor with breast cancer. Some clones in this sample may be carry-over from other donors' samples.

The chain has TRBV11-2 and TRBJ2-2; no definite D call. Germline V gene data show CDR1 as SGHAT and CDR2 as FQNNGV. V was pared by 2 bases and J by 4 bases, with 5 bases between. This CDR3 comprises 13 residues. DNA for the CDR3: TGTGCCAGCAGCTTATCGGCCACCGGGGAGCTGTTTTTT. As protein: CASSLSATGELFF.

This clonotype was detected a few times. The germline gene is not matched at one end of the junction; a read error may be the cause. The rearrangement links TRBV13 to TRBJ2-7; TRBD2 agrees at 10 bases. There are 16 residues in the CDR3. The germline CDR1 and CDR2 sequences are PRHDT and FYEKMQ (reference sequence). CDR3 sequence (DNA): TGTACCAGCAGCCCAAGGGTCCTAGCGGGAGCTTACGAGCAGTACTTC. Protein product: CTSSPRVLAGAYEQYF.

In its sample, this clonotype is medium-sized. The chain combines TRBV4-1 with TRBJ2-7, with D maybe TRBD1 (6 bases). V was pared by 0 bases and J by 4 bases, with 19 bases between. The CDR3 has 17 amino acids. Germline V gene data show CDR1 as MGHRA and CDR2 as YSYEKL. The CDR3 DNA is TGCGCCAGCAGCCAAGATCAGGGTCGGACAGTCTTGTACGAGCAGTACTTC. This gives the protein CASSQDQGRTVLYEQYF.

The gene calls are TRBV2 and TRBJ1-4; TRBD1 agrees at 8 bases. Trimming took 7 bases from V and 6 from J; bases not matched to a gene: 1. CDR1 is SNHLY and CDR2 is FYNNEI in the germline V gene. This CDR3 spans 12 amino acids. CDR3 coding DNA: TGTGCCAGCAAGACAGGGGATGAAAAACTGTTTTTT. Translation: CASKTGDEKLFF.

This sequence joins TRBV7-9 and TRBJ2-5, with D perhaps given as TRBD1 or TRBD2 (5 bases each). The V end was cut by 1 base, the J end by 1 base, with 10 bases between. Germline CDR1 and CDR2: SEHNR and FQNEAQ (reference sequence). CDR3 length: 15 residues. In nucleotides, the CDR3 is TGTGCCAGCAGCTTAGTCGCCGGGGCCCAAGAGACCCAGTACTTC. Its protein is CASSLVAGAQETQYF.

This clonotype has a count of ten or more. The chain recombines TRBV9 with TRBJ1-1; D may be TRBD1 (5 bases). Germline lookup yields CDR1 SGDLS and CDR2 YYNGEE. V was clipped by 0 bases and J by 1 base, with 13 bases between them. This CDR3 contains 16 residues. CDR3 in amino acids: CASSVGVGPSNTEAFF. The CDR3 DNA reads TGTGCCAGCAGCGTAGGTGTGGGGCCCTCGAACACTGAAGCTTTCTTT.

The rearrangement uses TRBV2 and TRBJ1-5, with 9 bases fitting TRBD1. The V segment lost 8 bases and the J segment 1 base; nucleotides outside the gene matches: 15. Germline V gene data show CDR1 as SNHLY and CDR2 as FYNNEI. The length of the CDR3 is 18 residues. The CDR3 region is CASGGGRTGVWSNQPQHF. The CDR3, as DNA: TGTGCCAGCGGGGGTGGTAGGACAGGGGTTTGGAGCAATCAGCCCCAGCATTTT.

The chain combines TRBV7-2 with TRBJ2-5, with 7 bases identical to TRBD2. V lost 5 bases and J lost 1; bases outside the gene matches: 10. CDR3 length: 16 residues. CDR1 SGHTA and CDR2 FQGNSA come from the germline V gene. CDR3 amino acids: CASSNQGGTTQETQYF. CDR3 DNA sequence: TGTGCCAGCAGCAACCAGGGCGGGACTACCCAAGAGACCCAGTACTTC.

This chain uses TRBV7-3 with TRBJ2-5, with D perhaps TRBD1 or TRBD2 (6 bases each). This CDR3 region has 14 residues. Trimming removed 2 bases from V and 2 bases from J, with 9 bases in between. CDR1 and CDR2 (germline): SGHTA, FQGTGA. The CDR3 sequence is CASSLGGGQETQYF. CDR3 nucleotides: TGTGCCAGCAGCTTAGGAGGGGGTCAAGAGACCCAGTACTTC.

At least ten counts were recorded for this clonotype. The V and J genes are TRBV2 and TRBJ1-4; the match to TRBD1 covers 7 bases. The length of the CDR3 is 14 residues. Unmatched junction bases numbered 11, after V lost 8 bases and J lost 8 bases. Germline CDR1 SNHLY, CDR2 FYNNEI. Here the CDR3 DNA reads TGTGCCAGCTCCCCGACAGGGTTGGCGGAAAAACTGTTTTTT. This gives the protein CASSPTGLAEKLFF.

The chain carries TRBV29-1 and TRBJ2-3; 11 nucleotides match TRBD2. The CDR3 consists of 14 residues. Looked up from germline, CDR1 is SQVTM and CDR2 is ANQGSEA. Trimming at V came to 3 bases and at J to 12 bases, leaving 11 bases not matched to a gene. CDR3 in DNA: TGCAGCGTTGAGGTTTATAGCGGGAGGGCGGATCAGTATTTT. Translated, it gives CSVEVYSGRADQYF.

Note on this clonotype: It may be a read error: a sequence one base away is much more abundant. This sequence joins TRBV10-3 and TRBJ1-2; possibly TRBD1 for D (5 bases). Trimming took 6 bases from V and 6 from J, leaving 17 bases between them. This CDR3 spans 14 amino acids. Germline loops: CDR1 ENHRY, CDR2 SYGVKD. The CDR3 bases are TGTGCCATCAGACCAACGGGAGAAGGGGATGGCTACACCTTC. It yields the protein CAIRPTGEGDGYTF.

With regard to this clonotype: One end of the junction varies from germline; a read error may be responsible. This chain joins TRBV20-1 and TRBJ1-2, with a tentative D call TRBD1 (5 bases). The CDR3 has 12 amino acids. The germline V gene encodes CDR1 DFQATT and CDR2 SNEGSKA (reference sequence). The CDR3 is CSARLDSNGSTF. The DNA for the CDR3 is TGCAGTGCTAGACTCGACAGCAATGGCTCCACCTTC.

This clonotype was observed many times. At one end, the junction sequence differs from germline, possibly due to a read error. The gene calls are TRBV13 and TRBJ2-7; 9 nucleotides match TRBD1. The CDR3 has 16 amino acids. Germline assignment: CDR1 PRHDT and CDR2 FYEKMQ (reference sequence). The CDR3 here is CASSSYRDRDSCEQYF. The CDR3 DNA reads TGTGCCAGCAGCTCGTACCGGGACAGGGATTCCTGCGAGCAGTACTTC. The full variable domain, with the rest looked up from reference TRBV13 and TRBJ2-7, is AAGVIQSPRHLIKEKRETATLKCYPIPRHDTVYWYQQGPGQDPQFLISFYEKMQSDKGSIPDRFSAQQFSDYHSELNMSSLELGDSALYFCASSSYRDRDSCEQYFGPGTRLTVT.

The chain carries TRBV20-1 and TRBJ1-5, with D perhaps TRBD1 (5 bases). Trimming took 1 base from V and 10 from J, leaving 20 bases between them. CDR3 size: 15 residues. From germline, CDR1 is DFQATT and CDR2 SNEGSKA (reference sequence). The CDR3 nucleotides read TGCAGTGCTAGAGGAAGGGGAGCTAGCGGTCGTCCCCAGCATTTT. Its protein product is CSARGRGASGRPQHF.

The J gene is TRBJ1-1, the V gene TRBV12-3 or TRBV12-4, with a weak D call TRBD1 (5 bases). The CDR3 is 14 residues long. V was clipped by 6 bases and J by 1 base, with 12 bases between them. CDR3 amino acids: CASREQGANTEAFF. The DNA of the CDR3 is TGTGCCAGCAGAGAACAAGGGGCGAACACTGAAGCTTTCTTT.

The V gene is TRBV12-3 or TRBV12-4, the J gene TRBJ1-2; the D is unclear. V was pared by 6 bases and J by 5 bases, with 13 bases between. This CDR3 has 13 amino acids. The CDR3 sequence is CASSPNKGYGYTF. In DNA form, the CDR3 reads TGTGCCAGCAGCCCAAATAAGGGTTATGGCTACACCTTC.

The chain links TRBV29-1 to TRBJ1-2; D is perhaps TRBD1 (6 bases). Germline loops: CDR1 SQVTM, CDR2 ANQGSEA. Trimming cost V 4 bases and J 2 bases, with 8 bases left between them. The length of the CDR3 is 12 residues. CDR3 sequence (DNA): TGCAGCGTTGGGGACACCAACTATGGCTACACCTTC. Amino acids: CSVGDTNYGYTF.

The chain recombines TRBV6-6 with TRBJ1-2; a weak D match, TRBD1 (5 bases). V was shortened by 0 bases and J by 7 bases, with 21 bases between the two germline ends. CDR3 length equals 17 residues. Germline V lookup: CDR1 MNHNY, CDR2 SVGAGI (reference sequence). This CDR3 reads CASSYSNRQSDLSGYTF. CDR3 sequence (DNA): TGTGCCAGCAGTTACTCTAACAGACAGTCGGACCTCTCTGGCTACACCTTC.

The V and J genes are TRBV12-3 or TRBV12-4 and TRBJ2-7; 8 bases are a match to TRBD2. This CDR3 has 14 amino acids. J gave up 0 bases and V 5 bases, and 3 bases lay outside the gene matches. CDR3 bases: TGTGCCAGCAGTAGCAGCGGGGGCTCCTACGAGCAGTACTTC. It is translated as CASSSSGGSYEQYF.

The CDR3 DNA reads as TGTGCCAGTAGTACCCACACTAGCGGGAGGTTCACCGGGGAGCTGTTTTTT. The encoded protein is CASSTHTSGRFTGELFF. This chain links TRBV19 with TRBJ2-2; the match to TRBD2 covers 12 bases. V gave up 4 bases and J gave up 4 bases; unmatched junction bases: 7. The CDR3 is 17 residues long. The V gene's germline CDR1 is LNHDA and CDR2 SQIVND (reference sequence).

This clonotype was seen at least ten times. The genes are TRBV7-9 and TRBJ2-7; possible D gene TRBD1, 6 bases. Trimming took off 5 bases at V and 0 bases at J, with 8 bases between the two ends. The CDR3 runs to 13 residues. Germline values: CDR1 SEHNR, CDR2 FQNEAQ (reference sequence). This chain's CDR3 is CASSRDTSYEQYF. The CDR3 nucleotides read TGTGCCAGCAGCCGGGACACCTCCTACGAGCAGTACTTC.

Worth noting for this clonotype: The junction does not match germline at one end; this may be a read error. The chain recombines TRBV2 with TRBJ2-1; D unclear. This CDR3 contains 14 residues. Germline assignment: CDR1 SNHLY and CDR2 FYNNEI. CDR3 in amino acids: CACSVRIPYNEQSF. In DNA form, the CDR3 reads TGTGCCTGCAGTGTTCGGATCCCCTACAATGAGCAGTCCTTC.

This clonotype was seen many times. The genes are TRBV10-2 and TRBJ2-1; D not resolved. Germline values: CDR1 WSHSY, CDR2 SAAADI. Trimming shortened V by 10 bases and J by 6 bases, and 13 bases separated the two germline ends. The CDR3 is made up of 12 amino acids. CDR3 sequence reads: CATAIGINEQFF. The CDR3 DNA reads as TGCGCCACCGCAATAGGGATCAATGAGCAGTTCTTC.

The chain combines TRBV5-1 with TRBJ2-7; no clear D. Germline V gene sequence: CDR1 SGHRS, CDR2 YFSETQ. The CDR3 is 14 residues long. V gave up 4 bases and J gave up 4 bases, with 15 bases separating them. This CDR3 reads CASSPARPRYEQYF. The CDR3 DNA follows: TGCGCCAGCAGCCCCGCGAGGCCGCGATACGAGCAGTACTTC. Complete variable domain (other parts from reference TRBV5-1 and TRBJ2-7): KAGVTQTPRYLIKTRGQQVTLSCSPISGHRSVSWYQQTPGQGLQFLFEYFSETQRNKGNFPGRFSGRQFSNSRSEMNVSTLELGDSALYLCASSPARPRYEQYFGPGTRLTVT.

CDR3 sequence: CASSLDSQGGEQFF. CDR3 nucleotides: TGTGCCAGCAGCTTAGATAGCCAGGGAGGTGAGCAGTTCTTC. The chain is built from TRBV11-2 and TRBJ2-1; the D gene is possibly TRBD2 (6 bases). From germline, CDR1 is SGHAT and CDR2 FQNNGV. CDR3 length: 14 amino acids. Deletions cut 0 bases from V and 9 bases from J, with 12 bases between.